This T cell receptor beta chain emerged from a study of cytomegalovirus exposure and HLA in healthy donors (dated by TCRdb to 2016 to 2017). Background on the whole study: An earlier analysis of fewer than 750 of the donors reported approximately 300 Gb of sequence data and 100 million to 120 million unique TCR beta sequences obtained from around 190 million T cells. Typing coverage varied by locus: roughly 629-630 donors for A, B, C, DRB1 and DQB1; 522 for DQA1; about 590 for DPA1; roughly 450 for DPB1. Donor age, sex, ethnicity and CMV serostatus were compiled alongside the repertoire data. Among 300 to 500 genotyped donors of the cohort, an average of around 220,000 unique TCR beta nucleotide sequences was sequenced per donor, of which about 20% were non-productive. Approximately 300 gigabases of sequencing data and some 85 million unique TCR sequences were included in an early release covering about 700 HLA-typed donors. Among the roughly 390 genotyped donors, around 81% belonged to the genetic ancestry cluster associated with self-reported Caucasian donors. Class I and class II HLA loci were covered by the typing at four-digit resolution. A later analysis re-analyzed previously published TCR beta repertoires from about 600 donors and added high-resolution HLA genotyping to study TCR occurrence patterns. Roughly 5 DR-DQ haplotypes were handled as single units for association and clustering because linkage in the cohort was strong. Every discovery cohort repertoire had been produced on one sequencing platform. In an earlier analysis of about 590 of the donors, high-throughput TCR beta sequencing was used to judge whether each TCR beta V gene segment behaved as functional or pseudogenic. In a later genetic analysis, genome-wide SNP genotypes for about three fifths of the roughly 670 donors were used, and that subset was treated as a discovery cohort. High-throughput TCR immunosequencing, statistical association of individual TCRs with disease status, and machine learning were combined to predict cytomegalovirus infection status. Besides the first cohort of around 700 subjects, a separate validation cohort made up of over 100 different subjects was used. The later analysis used no new phenotypic data to find candidate immune exposures, relying instead on TCR beta sequences and their occurrence across donors. The study aimed to test whether signatures of past pathogen exposure could be identified by cataloging public T cell receptors. The study used immunosequencing to profile the T cell repertoires of approximately 650 subjects and linked those repertoires to cytomegalovirus serostatus. What the work shows at the level of the full study, not this receptor alone: Because HLA typing was missing for some donors at each locus, association tests included only the typed subset. Linkage disequilibrium might explain the correlated functional status among segregating V segments, but an unknown experimental factor could not be ruled out. Only TCR beta chains were sequenced in this cohort, and the absence of alpha or paired-chain data limited detectable features. According to a later analysis, most CMV-associated TCR beta chains appeared to be HLA-restricted, and the HLA associations seemed to be driven largely by CMV exposure. In a later analysis, HLA-associated TCR beta chains were found to be more clonally expanded and to have lower generation probabilities than equally common non-associated chains. The presence/absence analyses assumed that sequencing depth was roughly uniform across donors, and that assumption may not be true. In an earlier analysis of about 600 of the donors, most TCR beta V segments appeared in productive rearrangements about 87% or about 30% of the time, broadly matching IMGT annotations. A later analysis reported that several top co-occurrence clusters appeared linked to parvovirus B19, influenza, CMV and Epstein-Barr virus. A later genetic analysis reported fewer N-insertions in productive TCRs among donors in an Asian-associated ancestry cluster than the roughly 700-donor mean. The classifier was reported to diagnose cytomegalovirus status with high specificity and sensitivity in both the original cohort and the validation cohort. In a later analysis, TCR association rates were found to vary across HLA loci, with the most associated TCRs seen for DRB1 alleles and the fewest for HLA-C alleles. The authors suggested that the approach could potentially be extended to other disease states and immunological phenotypes. Most TCR sequences were observed very rarely across donors, whereas some public TCRs were present in many individuals. When HLA alleles, especially DR and DQ, strongly co-occurred, TCR associations were difficult to assign to individual alleles. In a later analysis, over 15,000 TCR beta sequences were associated with specific HLA alleles at a false discovery rate of 0.05. The sequencing pipeline was judged likely to have produced a cluster of highly shared sequence variants as a technical artifact. A total of about 180 TCR beta chains were listed by the study as associated with cytomegalovirus. For the cohort, immune exposure information was limited to CMV serostatus. A further reported finding was that TCR beta sequences accurately predicted the HLA-A and HLA-B alleles for most subjects in the first cohort. Because counts were too low, approximately 15 rarely observed V segments, including chromosome 9 orphons, were excluded from the earlier analysis of fewer than 650 of the donors. The 87-base-pair reads could not distinguish some IMGT-functional V segments, including TRBV6-2 and TRBV6-3, so those segments were excluded. V-gene and J-gene trimming of TCR beta chains was associated with a missense DCLRE1C variant in a later genetic analysis, and the association was replicated in an independent cohort. A few of the identified cytomegalovirus-associated TCR beta chains were confirmed in vitro to be specific for cytomegalovirus antigens.

As for this clone: Its antigen target is currently unknown. Per-nucleotide qualities are absent, and no much larger clonotype sits a single base away.

Library preparation was by the immunoSEQ multiplex PCR assay. The multiplex PCR relied on a mix of 60 forward primers for TCR Vbeta segments and 13 reverse primers for TCR Jbeta segments. A multiplex PCR assay on genomic DNA amplified the CDR3 region of rearranged TCR beta genes. The Illumina HiSeq System was used to sequence the amplified TCR beta libraries as 87-base-pair reads. From the authors' description of their analysis: A later analysis tallied about 77 million unique TCR beta chains across the 650 to 750 repertoires, and 10 million to 11 million of those chains were shared by two or more donors. Raw reads were error-corrected and collapsed into unique sequences by a nearest-neighbor algorithm in which closely related sequences were merged to remove PCR and sequencing errors. V, D and J gene segments were assigned by aligning CDR3 sequences to IMGT reference sequences. For a sequence to be retained, a match of at least six nucleotides to both a V gene segment and a J gene segment was required. Rearrangements were classified as productive when the CDR3 lacked stop codons and remained in frame with V and J, and all other rearrangements were classified as non-productive. Following IMGT convention, CDR3 was defined as the stretch from the second conserved V-encoded cysteine to the conserved J-encoded phenylalanine. The earlier analysis of 450 to 750 of the donors excluded any sequence lacking an unambiguous match to a single V gene segment. An earlier analysis of about 590 of the donors classified V segments as functional when productive rearrangements were above 56.7% and as segregating when the standard deviation between donors was above 5%. A statistical classification framework was developed to diagnose cytomegalovirus status using the catalog of TCR beta chain sequences. In a later analysis, V and J genes were assigned by comparing TCR nucleotide sequences against IMGT/GENE-DB human TR gene sequences. Using the TCRdist pipeline, a later analysis assigned CDR3 sequences along with most-parsimonious VDJ recombination scenarios. In a later analysis, every TCR beta chain was defined by the combination of its CDR3 amino acid sequence and its V-gene family, and reads without a unique V-gene family were dropped. As a way to deal with suspected cross-contamination and a sequencing artifact, a later analysis dropped nearly 600 nucleotide sequences that were highly shared and had low generation probability. A later analysis calculated a clonal expansion index for each public chain from normalized within-repertoire ranks of inferred template counts. Generation probabilities in a later analysis came from a VDJ recombination model fitted to out-of-frame rearrangements, and those results were checked against IGoR. In a later analysis, hypergeometric tests were used to score TCR-TCR, TCR-HLA and TCR-CMV co-occurrence, with a repertoire-size bias correction applied to TCR pairs. False discovery rates were estimated in a later analysis by permuting HLA or CMV assignments 20 times. In a later analysis, co-occurring TCRs were grouped using DBSCAN, with TCRdist sequence similarity added in when clustering inside HLA-allele-positive subsets. Repertoires with fewer than 30,000 or more than 120,000 public chains, plus five repertoires with anomalous nucleotide sharing, were excluded from co-occurrence clustering. TCRdb stores this immuneACCESS table with in-frame sequences only. Part of the clones is absent; in the studies checked, under half of the shortfall reflects unresolved V genes, and no reason is known for the rest. D and trimming come from the DNA, and the V and J calls and clone size come from that table. The sample has 200,000 to 250,000 clones on record, under 85% of them singletons. About 1.7% of the sample rests with the top ten.

In total, fewer than 750 healthy bone marrow donors made up the cohort. All cohort members were sampled while nominally healthy, although unrecorded immune exposures were likely present. The donor was CMV seronegative and belonged to the group of approximately 320 seronegative cohort members. A peripheral blood sample was collected from each donor, and TCR beta sequencing was performed on peripheral blood mononuclear cells. The Qiagen DNeasy Blood Extraction Kit was used to extract genomic DNA from the blood cell samples. Per the germline V gene (reference sequence), SGHNT is the CDR1 and YYREEE is the CDR2. The CDR3 contains 13 residues, cysteine and phenylalanine counted. The read is trimmed to its CDR3 DNA, 39 bases read in frame from base 1. V ends up 5 bases short and J 8 bases short, with an unmatched junction base count of 9.

The rearranged segments are TRBV5-4 and TRBJ1-2; 7 junctional bases match TRBD1. The sample taken for sequencing was PBMCs. The clonotype was recovered from a man aged 50-59 years in good health and CMV-seronegative. The nucleotide sequence is given as TGTGCCAGCAGACCAATCAGGGGGGACGGCTACACCTTC. The resulting protein is CASRPIRGDGYTF.